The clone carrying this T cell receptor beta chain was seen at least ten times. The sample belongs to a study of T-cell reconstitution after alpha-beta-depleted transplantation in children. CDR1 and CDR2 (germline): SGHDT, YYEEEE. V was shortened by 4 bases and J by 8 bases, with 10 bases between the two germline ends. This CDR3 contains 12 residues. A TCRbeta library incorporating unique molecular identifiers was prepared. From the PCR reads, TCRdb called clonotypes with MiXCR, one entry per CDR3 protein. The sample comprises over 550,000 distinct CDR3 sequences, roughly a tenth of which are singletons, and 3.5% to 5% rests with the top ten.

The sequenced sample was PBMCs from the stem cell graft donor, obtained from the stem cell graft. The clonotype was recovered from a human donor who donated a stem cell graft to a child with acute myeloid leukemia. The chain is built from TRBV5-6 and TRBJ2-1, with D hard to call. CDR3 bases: TGTGCCAGCAGCCTCCTTACCGATGAGCAGTTCTTC. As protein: CASSLLTDEQFF. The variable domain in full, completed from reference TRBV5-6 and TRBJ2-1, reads DAGVTQSPTHLIKTRGQQVTLRCSPKSGHDTVSWYQQALGQGPQFIFQYYEEEERQRGNFPDRFSGHQFPNYSSELNVNALLLGDSALYLCASSLLTDEQFFGPGTRLTVL.